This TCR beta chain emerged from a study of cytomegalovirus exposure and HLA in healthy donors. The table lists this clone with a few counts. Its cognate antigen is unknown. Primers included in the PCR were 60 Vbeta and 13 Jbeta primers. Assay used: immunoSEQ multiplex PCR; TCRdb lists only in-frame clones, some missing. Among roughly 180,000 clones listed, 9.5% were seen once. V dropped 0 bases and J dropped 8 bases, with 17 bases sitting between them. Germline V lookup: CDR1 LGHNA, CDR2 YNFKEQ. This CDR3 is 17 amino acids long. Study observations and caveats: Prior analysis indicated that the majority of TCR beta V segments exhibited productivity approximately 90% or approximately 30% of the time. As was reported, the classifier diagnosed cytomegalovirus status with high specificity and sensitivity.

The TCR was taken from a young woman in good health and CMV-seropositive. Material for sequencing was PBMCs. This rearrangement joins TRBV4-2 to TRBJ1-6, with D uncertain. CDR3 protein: CASSQDGIGIGDSPLHF. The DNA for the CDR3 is TGTGCCAGCAGCCAAGATGGAATTGGGATCGGGGATTCACCCCTCCACTTT.